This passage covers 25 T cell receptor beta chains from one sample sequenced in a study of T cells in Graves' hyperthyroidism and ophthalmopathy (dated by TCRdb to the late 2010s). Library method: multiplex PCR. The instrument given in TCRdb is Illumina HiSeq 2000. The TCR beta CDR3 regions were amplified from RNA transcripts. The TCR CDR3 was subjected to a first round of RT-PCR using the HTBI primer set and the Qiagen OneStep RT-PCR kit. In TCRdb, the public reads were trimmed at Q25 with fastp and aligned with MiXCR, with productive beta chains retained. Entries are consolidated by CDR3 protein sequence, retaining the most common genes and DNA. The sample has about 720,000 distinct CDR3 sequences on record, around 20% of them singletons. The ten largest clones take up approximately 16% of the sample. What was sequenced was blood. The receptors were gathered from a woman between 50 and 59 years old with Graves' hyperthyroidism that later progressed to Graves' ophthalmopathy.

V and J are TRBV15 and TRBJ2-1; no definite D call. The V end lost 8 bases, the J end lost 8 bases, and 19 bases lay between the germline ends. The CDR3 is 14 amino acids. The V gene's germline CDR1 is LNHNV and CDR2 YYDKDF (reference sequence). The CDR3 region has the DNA TGTGCCACCGGCCGAGGCAATGTGCCGGATGAGCAGTTCTTC. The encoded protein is CATGRGNVPDEQFF.

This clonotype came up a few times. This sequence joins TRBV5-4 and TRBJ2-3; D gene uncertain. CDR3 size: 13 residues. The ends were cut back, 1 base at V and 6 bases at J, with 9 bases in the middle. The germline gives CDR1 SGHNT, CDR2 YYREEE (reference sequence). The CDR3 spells CASSLKGPDTQYF. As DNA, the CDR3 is TGTGCCAGCAGCTTGAAAGGTCCCGATACGCAGTATTTT.

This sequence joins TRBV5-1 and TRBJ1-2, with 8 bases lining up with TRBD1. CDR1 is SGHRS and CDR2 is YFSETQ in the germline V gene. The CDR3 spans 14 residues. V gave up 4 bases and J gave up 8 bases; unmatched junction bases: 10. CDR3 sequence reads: CASSSSGQATGYTF. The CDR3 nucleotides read TGCGCCAGCAGCAGCTCGGGACAGGCGACGGGCTACACCTTC.

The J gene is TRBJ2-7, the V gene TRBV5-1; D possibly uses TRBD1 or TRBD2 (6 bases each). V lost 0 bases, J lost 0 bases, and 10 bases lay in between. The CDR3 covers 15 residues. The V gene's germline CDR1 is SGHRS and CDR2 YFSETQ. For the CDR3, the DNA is TGCGCCAGCAGCTTGGACGGAGGGGGCTCCTACGAGCAGTACTTC. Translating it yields CASSLDGGGSYEQYF. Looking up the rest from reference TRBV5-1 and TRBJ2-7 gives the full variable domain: KAGVTQTPRYLIKTRGQQVTLSCSPISGHRSVSWYQQTPGQGLQFLFEYFSETQRNKGNFPGRFSGRQFSNSRSEMNVSTLELGDSALYLCASSLDGGGSYEQYFGPGTRLTVT.

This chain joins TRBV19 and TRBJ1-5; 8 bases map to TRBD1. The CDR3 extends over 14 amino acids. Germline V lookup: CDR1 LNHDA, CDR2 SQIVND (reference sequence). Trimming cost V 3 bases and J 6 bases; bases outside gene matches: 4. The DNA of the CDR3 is TGTGCCAGTAGTATTAGACAGGGGATTCAGCCCCAGCATTTT. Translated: CASSIRQGIQPQHF. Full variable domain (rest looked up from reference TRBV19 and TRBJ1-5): DGGITQSPKYLFRKEGQNVTLSCEQNLNHDAMYWYRQDPGQGLRLIYYSQIVNDFQKGDIAEGYSVSREKKESFPLTVTSAQKNPTAFYLCASSIRQGIQPQHFGDGTRLSIL.

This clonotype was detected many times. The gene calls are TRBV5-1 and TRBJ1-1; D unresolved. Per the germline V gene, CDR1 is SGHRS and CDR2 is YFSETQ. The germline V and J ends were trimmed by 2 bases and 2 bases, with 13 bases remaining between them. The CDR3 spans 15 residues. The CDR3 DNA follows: TGCGCCAGCAGCTTCCGCTTTGGCGAAAACACTGAAGCTTTCTTT. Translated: CASSFRFGENTEAFF.

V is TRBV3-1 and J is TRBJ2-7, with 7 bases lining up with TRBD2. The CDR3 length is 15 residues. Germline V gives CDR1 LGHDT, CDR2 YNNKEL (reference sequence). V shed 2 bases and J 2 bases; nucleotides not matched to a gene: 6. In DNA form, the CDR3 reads TGTGCCAGCAGCCAAACCGGGACTAAGCCCTACGAGCAGTACTTC. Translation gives CASSQTGTKPYEQYF.

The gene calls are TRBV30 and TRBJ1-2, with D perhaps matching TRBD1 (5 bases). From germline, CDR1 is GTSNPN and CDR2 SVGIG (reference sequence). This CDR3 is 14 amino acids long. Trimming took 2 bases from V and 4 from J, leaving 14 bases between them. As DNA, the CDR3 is TGTGCCTGGAGTCTAATGGGGGGAGCCTATGGCTACACCTTC. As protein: CAWSLMGGAYGYTF.

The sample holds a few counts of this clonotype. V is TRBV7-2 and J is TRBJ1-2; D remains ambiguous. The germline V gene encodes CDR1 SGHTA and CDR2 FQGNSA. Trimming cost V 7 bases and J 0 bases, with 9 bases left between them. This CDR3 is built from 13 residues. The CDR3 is CASNSGSNYGYTF. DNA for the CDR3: TGTGCCAGCAACTCCGGGTCTAACTATGGCTACACCTTC.

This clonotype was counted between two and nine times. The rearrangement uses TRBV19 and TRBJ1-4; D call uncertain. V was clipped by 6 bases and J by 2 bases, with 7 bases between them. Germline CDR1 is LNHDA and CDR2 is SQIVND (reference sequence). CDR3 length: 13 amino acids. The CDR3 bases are TGTGCCAGTAGAACAGAGACTAATGAAAAACTGTTTTTT. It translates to CASRTETNEKLFF.

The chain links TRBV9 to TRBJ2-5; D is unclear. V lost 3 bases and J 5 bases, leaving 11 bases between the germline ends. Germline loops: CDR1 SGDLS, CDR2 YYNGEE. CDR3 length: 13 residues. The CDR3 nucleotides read TGTGCCAGCAGCGCCCCGATACTTGAGACCCAGTACTTC. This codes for CASSAPILETQYF.

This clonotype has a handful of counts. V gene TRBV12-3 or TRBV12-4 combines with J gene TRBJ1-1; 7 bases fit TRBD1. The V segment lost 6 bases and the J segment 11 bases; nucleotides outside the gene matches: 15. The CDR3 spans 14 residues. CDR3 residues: CASRTGQRLDTAFF. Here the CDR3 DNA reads TGTGCCAGCAGAACGGGACAGCGGTTGGATACGGCTTTCTTT.

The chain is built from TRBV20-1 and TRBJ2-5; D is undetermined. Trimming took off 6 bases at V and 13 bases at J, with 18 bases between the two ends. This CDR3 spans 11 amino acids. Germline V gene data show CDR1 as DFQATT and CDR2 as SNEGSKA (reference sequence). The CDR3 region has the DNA TGCAGTGCCCCGGACGGCCTTTATCTGTACTTC. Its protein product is CSAPDGLYLYF.

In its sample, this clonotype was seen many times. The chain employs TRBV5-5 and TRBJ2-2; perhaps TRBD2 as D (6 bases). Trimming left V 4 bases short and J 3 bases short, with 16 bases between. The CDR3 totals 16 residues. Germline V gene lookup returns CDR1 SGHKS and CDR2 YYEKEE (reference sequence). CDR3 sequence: CASSTRGGADTGELFF. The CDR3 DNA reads TGTGCCAGCAGCACGAGGGGCGGGGCGGACACCGGGGAGCTGTTTTTT.

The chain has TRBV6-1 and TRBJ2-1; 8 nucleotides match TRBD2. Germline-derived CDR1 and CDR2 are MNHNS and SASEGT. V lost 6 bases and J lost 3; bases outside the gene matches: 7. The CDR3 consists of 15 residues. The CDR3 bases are TGTGCCAGCAGGCTGCGGGGGGTACTCTACAATGAGCAGTTCTTC. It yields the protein CASRLRGVLYNEQFF.

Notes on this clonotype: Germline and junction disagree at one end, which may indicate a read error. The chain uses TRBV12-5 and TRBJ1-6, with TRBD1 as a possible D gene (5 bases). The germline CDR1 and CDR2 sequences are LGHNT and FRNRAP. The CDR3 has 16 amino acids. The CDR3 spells CASGAGSSSYNSPLHF. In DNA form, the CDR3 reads TGTGCTAGTGGTGCAGGGAGTAGCTCCTATAATTCACCCCTCCACTTC.

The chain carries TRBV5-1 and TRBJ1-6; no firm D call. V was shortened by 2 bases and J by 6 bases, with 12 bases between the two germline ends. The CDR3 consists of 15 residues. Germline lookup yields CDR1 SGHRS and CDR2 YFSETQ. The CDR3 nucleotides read TGCGCCAGCAGCTTTGAGACGGATTTTAATTCACCCCTCCACTTT. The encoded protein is CASSFETDFNSPLHF.

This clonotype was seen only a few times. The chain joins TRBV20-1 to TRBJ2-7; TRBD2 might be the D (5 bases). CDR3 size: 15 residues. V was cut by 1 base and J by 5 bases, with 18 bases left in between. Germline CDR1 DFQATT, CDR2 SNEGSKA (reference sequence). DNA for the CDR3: TGCAGTGCTAGAGCCAACTCGCCCGGGGTGGACGAGCAGTACTTC. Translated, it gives CSARANSPGVDEQYF.

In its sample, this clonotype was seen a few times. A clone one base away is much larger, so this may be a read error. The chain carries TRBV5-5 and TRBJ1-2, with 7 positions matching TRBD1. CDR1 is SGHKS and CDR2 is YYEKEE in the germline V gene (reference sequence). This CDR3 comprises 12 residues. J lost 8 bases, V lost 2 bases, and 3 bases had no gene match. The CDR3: CASSFMTGGYTF. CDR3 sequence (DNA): TGTGCCAGCAGCTTTATGACAGGGGGCTACACCTTC.

Here the CDR3 reads CASSFWGNSNQPQHF. CDR3 coding DNA: TGTGCCAGCAGCTTTTGGGGAAACAGCAATCAGCCCCAGCATTTT. The chain recombines TRBV7-2 with TRBJ1-5; D call uncertain. The CDR3 totals 15 residues. V was pared by 3 bases and J by 1 base, with 10 bases between. CDR1 SGHTA and CDR2 FQGNSA come from the germline V gene.

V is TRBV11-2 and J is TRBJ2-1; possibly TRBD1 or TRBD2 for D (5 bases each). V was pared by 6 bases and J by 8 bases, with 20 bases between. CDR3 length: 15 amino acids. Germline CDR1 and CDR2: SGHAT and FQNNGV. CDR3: CASRARGNLGDEQFF. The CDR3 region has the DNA TGTGCCAGCAGGGCTAGGGGCAACCTCGGGGATGAGCAGTTCTTC.

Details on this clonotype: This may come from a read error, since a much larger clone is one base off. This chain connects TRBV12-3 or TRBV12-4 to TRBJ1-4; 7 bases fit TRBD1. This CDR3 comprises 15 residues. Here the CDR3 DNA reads TGTGCCACCAGTTGGACGGGACAGCGAAATGAAAAACTGTTTTTT. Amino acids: CATSWTGQRNEKLFF.

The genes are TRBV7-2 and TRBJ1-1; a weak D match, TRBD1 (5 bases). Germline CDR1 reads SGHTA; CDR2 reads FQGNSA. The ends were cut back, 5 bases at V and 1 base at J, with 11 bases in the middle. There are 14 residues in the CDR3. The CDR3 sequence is CASSTGRTNTEAFF. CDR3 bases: TGTGCCAGCAGCACGGGACGGACGAACACTGAAGCTTTCTTT. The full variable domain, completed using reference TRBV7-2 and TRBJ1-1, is GAGVSQSPSNKVTEKGKDVELRCDPISGHTALYWYRQSLGQGLEFLIYFQGNSAPDKSGLPSDRFSAERTGGSVSTLTIQRTQQEDSAVYLCASSTGRTNTEAFFGQGTRLTVV.

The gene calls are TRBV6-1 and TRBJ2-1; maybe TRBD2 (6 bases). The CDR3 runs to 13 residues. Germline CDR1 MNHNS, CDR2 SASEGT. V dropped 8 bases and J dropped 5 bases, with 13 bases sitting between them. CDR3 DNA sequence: TGTGCCAGCGGCACTAGCAGAGACAATGAGCAGTTCTTC. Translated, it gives CASGTSRDNEQFF.

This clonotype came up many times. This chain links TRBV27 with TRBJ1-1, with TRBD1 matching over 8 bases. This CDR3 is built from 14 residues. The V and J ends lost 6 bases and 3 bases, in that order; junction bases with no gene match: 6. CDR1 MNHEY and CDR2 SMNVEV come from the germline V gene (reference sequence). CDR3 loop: CASSRTGRDTEAFF. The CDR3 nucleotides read TGTGCCAGCAGCCGGACAGGGAGGGACACTGAAGCTTTCTTT.